These 21 T cell receptor beta chains were all obtained from the same sample, sequenced in a study of identifying expanded T cells in peripheral blood. The repertoire was sequenced with immunoSEQ multiplex PCR; TCRdb's copy has only in-frame clones and lacks some. The sample consists of approximately 120,000 clones, roughly nine tenths of them appearing once. Sequenced: blood. The origin of the receptors is a person aged 18 to 70 in good health.

The chain uses TRBV5-1 and TRBJ2-7, with 9 bases aligning to TRBD2. CDR1 is SGHRS, CDR2 YFSETQ, per germline. The CDR3 contains 15 residues. V gave up 6 bases and J gave up 4 bases; unmatched junction bases: 11. CDR3 protein: CASTWGSGLAYEQYF. DNA for the CDR3: TGCGCCAGCACCTGGGGGTCAGGACTAGCGTACGAGCAGTACTTC.

The chain joins TRBV5-6 to TRBJ1-2; D unclear. Germline V lookup: CDR1 SGHDT, CDR2 YYEEEE. Trimming pared 7 bases from V and 3 bases from J, leaving 19 bases between. The CDR3 consists of 15 residues. For the CDR3, the DNA is TGTGCCAGCTCCCCGTGGGCACGACGGGACTATGGCTACACCTTC. Protein: CASSPWARRDYGYTF.

CDR3 coding DNA: TGCGCCAGCAGCCGAGAAGGGTCACATATGAACACCGGGGAGCTGTTTTTT. This gives the protein CASSREGSHMNTGELFF. This chain joins TRBV4-1 and TRBJ2-2; D ambiguous. The ends were cut back, 4 bases at V and 1 base at J, with 16 bases in the middle. Germline values: CDR1 MGHRA, CDR2 YSYEKL. The CDR3 runs to 17 residues.

Remarks on this clone: Relative to the germline gene, one junction end is altered; a read error may explain this. This rearrangement joins TRBV7-9 to TRBJ2-1, with TRBD2 matching over 10 bases. The CDR3 is 14 residues long. The germline gives CDR1 SEHNR, CDR2 FQNEAQ (reference sequence). CDR3 region: CASSLAGDYNEQFF. DNA of the CDR3: TGTGCCAGCAGCCTAGCGGGGGACTACAATGAGCAGTTCTTC.

The CDR3 DNA follows: TGTGCCAGCAGTTCAAGCTCTGGAAACACCATATATTTT. It translates to CASSSSSGNTIYF. This rearrangement joins TRBV27 to TRBJ1-3; D remains ambiguous. The germline gives CDR1 MNHEY, CDR2 SMNVEV (reference sequence). V lost 4 bases, J lost 0 bases, and 4 bases lay in between. The CDR3 loop spans 13 amino acids.

This clone has only a few counts. The V call is TRBV29-1, the J call TRBJ1-2; D is perhaps TRBD1 (5 bases). Germline loops: CDR1 SQVTM, CDR2 ANQGSEA. The CDR3 runs 12 residues. Trimming took off 8 bases at V and 4 bases at J, with 14 bases between the two ends. DNA of the CDR3: TGCAGCTCCAGGGATGGGGGCTATGGCTACACCTTC. Translating it yields CSSRDGGYGYTF.

This chain connects TRBV11-3 to TRBJ2-7; 9 nucleotides match TRBD2. This CDR3 region has 14 residues. V shed 2 bases, J shed 7 bases, and the junction held 6 bases outside the gene matches. Germline loops: CDR1 SGHNT, CDR2 YENEEA. The CDR3 protein is CASSLLAGSREQYF. Here the CDR3 DNA reads TGTGCCAGCAGCTTACTAGCGGGGAGTAGAGAGCAGTACTTC. Drawing the rest from reference TRBV11-3 and TRBJ2-7, the complete variable domain is EAGVVQSPRYKIIEKKQPVAFWCNPISGHNTLYWYLQNLGQGPELLIRYENEEAVDDSQLPKDRFSAERLKGVDSTLKIQPAELGDSAVYLCASSLLAGSREQYFGPGTRLTVT.

The table lists this clone with a count of one. The chain couples TRBV5-1 to TRBJ2-5; D is ambiguous. The CDR3 is 14 amino acids. Trimming left V 3 bases short and J 1 base short, with 10 bases between. CDR1 is SGHRS and CDR2 is YFSETQ in the germline V gene. The CDR3 here is CASSSRYSQETQYF. CDR3 in DNA: TGCGCCAGCAGCTCCCGCTATTCCCAAGAGACCCAGTACTTC.

This sequence joins TRBV5-8 and TRBJ1-3; unclear D gene. The CDR3 covers 16 residues. V was trimmed by 0 bases and J by 0 bases, leaving 10 bases between them. In germline, CDR1 is SGHTS, CDR2 YDEGEE. The CDR3 spells CASSLGNSFSGNTIYF. The CDR3 coding sequence is TGTGCCAGCAGCTTGGGTAACTCCTTCTCTGGAAACACCATATATTTT.

The CDR3 reads CASSMGTGTYEQYF. In nucleotides, the CDR3 is TGTGCCAGTAGTATGGGGACCGGCACCTACGAGCAGTACTTC. This chain links TRBV19 with TRBJ2-7; D could derive from TRBD1 or TRBD2 (5 bases each). CDR3 length: 14 residues. Germline CDR1 is LNHDA and CDR2 is SQIVND (reference sequence). Trimming removed 3 bases at V and 2 bases at J, with 11 bases between.

The chain couples TRBV6-5 to TRBJ2-1, with D hard to call. The CDR3 contains 12 residues. Trimming removed 2 bases from V and 9 bases from J, with 8 bases in between. Germline CDR1 reads MNHEY; CDR2 reads SVGAGI. The CDR3 nucleotides read TGTGCCAGCAGTTACAGCCCCCGTGAGCAGTTCTTC. This translates into CASSYSPREQFF.

The chain uses TRBV15 and TRBJ2-3, with D unresolved. Trimming left V 3 bases short and J 5 bases short, with 9 bases between. Germline values: CDR1 LNHNV, CDR2 YYDKDF (reference sequence). CDR3 length: 13 residues. CDR3 region: CATSSTRGDTQYF. The CDR3 DNA follows: TGTGCCACCAGCAGCACTCGTGGAGATACGCAGTATTTT.

The chain couples TRBV9 to TRBJ1-2; TRBD1 aligns across 9 bases. CDR3 size: 15 residues. With 3 bases clipped from V and 2 bases from J, the junction kept 5 bases outside the gene matches. Germline V lookup: CDR1 SGDLS, CDR2 YYNGEE. CDR3 amino acids: CASSGDRDLNYGYTF. For the CDR3, the DNA is TGTGCCAGCAGCGGGGACAGGGACCTCAACTATGGCTACACCTTC.

The chain recombines TRBV15 with TRBJ2-5; TRBD2 is a possible D gene (6 bases). V lost 3 bases to trimming and J lost 1 base, with 9 bases between them. In germline, CDR1 is LNHNV, CDR2 YYDKDF (reference sequence). The CDR3 covers 14 residues. CDR3 in amino acids: CATSRGGSQETQYF. The CDR3 DNA reads as TGTGCCACCAGCAGGGGGGGAAGCCAAGAGACCCAGTACTTC.

The rearrangement joins TRBV29-1 to TRBJ2-2; 9 bases match TRBD1. The CDR3 spans 14 residues. J lost 6 bases, V lost 1 base, and 3 bases had no gene match. In germline, CDR1 is SQVTM, CDR2 ANQGSEA. The CDR3 loop reads CSVEGQGGSGELFF. The CDR3 DNA reads as TGCAGCGTTGAAGGACAGGGGGGATCCGGGGAGCTGTTTTTT.

V gene TRBV6-1 combines with J gene TRBJ1-3; the D gene is possibly TRBD1 (6 bases). Trimming shortened V by 7 bases and J by 1 base, and 14 bases separated the two germline ends. The CDR3 has 15 residues. Germline V CDR1 and CDR2: MNHNS, SASEGT. The CDR3 sequence is CASTKDRTSGNTIYF. The CDR3 coding sequence is TGTGCCAGCACCAAAGACAGGACTTCTGGAAACACCATATATTTT.

The V gene is TRBV2, the J gene TRBJ2-7, with D possibly TRBD1 on 5 matching bases. Trimming stripped 7 bases from V and 7 bases from J, with 14 bases between. The germline CDR1 and CDR2 sequences are SNHLY and FYNNEI. The CDR3 consists of 12 residues. CDR3 region: CASTDDSGEQYF. For the CDR3, the DNA is TGTGCCAGCACCGACGACAGTGGGGAGCAGTACTTC.

This clone came up a few times. This chain connects TRBV18 to TRBJ1-3, with D tentatively TRBD1 (5 bases). Trimming shortened V by 3 bases and J by 4 bases, and 19 bases separated the two germline ends. Germline CDR1 KGHSH, CDR2 LQKENI. CDR3 length equals 17 residues. This chain's CDR3 is CASSPGPSTGLGNTIYF. Written as DNA, the CDR3 is TGTGCCAGCTCACCCGGCCCCTCCACGGGGCTCGGAAACACCATATATTTT.

The rearrangement uses TRBV5-1 and TRBJ1-2, with D perhaps matching TRBD1 (5 bases). The V and J ends lost 4 bases and 3 bases respectively, with 16 bases between them. The CDR3 loop spans 15 amino acids. Germline-derived CDR1 and CDR2 are SGHRS and YFSETQ. CDR3 nucleotides: TGCGCCAGCAGCCCCTTTGGGGCGTGGGACTATGGCTACACCTTC. Protein: CASSPFGAWDYGYTF. Based on the CDR3 plus reference TRBV5-1 and TRBJ1-2, the full variable domain is KAGVTQTPRYLIKTRGQQVTLSCSPISGHRSVSWYQQTPGQGLQFLFEYFSETQRNKGNFPGRFSGRQFSNSRSEMNVSTLELGDSALYLCASSPFGAWDYGYTFGSGTRLTVV.

The V call is TRBV10-3, the J call TRBJ2-7; no clear D. Trimming removed 7 bases from V and 0 bases from J, with 10 bases in between. Germline V CDR1 and CDR2: ENHRY, SYGVKD. CDR3 size: 13 residues. The CDR3 coding sequence is TGTGCCATCATGGGCCAGAACTCCTACGAGCAGTACTTC. Translation gives CAIMGQNSYEQYF.

V usage is TRBV2 and J usage is TRBJ1-1, with 7 nucleotides matching TRBD1. Germline values: CDR1 SNHLY, CDR2 FYNNEI. Losses at the gene ends were 5 bases for V and 7 bases for J; bases not matched to a gene: 10. The CDR3 runs 14 residues. CDR3 sequence reads: CASSIAQGVIEAFF. CDR3 in DNA: TGTGCCAGCAGTATCGCCCAGGGGGTTATTGAAGCTTTCTTT. The variable domain in full, with the rest retrieved from reference TRBV2 and TRBJ1-1, is EPEVTQTPSHQVTQMGQEVILRCVPISNHLYFYWYRQILGQKVEFLVSFYNNEISEKSEIFDDQFSVERPDGSNFTLKIRSTKLEDSAMYFCASSIAQGVIEAFFGQGTRLTVV.